This T cell receptor (beta chain) is drawn from a study of technical replicates of blood from several donors. Assay used: immunoSEQ multiplex PCR; TCRdb lists only in-frame clones, some missing. The data hold some 62,000 clones, with around 87% observed a single time. Germline-derived CDR1 and CDR2 are GTSNPN and SVGIG (reference sequence). The V end lost 3 bases, the J end lost 4 bases, and 9 bases lay between the germline ends. The CDR3 contains 12 residues. The specimen was PBMCs. V usage is TRBV30 and J usage is TRBJ2-5; D not certain. The sequence came from a human donor in good health. Some clones in this sample may be carry-over from other donors' samples. CDR3 loop: CAWSGKVETQYF. The CDR3 DNA follows: TGTGCCTGGAGCGGTAAAGTAGAGACCCAGTACTTC.